This entry concerns a single T cell receptor (beta chain). There are a few counts of this clonotype. Its antigen specificity is not known. Base qualities are not provided; no much larger clone lies one nucleotide away. V and J lose 3 bases and 3 bases, and a span of 10 bases separates them. Measured from the cysteine to the phenylalanine, the CDR3 is 13 residues long. The kept DNA is CDR3 alone, 39 bases in frame from the first base. The germline V gene provides CDR1 SGDLS and CDR2 YYNGEE. Interpreted using the paper, the treatment or condition label stands for: live attenuated yellow fever vaccine strain. At each blood-draw timepoint, two biological replicates of bulk PBMCs were collected. PBMCs were isolated from peripheral blood using a standard Ficoll-Paque protocol. RNA was extracted with TriZol from bulk PBMCs, CD4 and CD8 fractions, and dextramer-positive and dextramer-negative fractions. These data originate in a study of T cells after yellow fever vaccination (dated by TCRdb to between 2018 and 2020). Study-wide context: Libraries from fractions with low cell numbers were prepared with the SMART-Seq v4 Ultra Low Input RNA kit. Bulk PBMC replicates and cell subsets were isolated from blood drawn at multiple timepoints before and after both primary and secondary immunization. Two healthy male donors made up the cohort, one aged 18 to 29 years and the other aged 30 to 40 years. To track T-cell clones before and after primary and booster YFV17D yellow fever vaccination, bulk TCR alpha and beta repertoires were sequenced longitudinally. Paper-wide results and their limitations: After the booster, most clones that had expanded after primary vaccination were detected again (around 97% of CD4 and 70% to 90% of CD8), suggesting broad maintenance of memory. Compared with the primary T-cell response, the secondary T-cell response was faster but weaker, reaching its peak on day 5 rather than on day 15. Because the study included only two donors, the extent to which the findings can be generalized is limited. A small fraction of clonotypes showed up in both the CD4 and CD8 compartments, probably as a result of convergent recombination. FACS-sorted repertoires could contain abundant contaminating clonotypes from the bulk population, so computational filtering was required.

Sequencer: Illumina NovaSeq 6000. TCR cDNA was synthesized by 5'RACE template switching, which introduced a universal primer site and unique molecular identifiers. Priming for cDNA synthesis came from both the TCR alpha and TCR beta constant segments. Libraries were amplified in two PCR steps, with sample barcodes and sequencing adapters added in the second step. Sequencing of libraries was done on Illumina HiSeq 2500 (2x100 bp) or NovaSeq (2x150 bp). The published analysis was carried out like this. Reads were demultiplexed and collapsed into UMI consensus sequences with MIGEC, and V(D)J alignment was performed with MiXCR. Vaccine-responding clonotypes were defined with edgeR using replicate PBMC samples, requiring FDR below 0.01 and a log2 fold change above 5 up to day 15. Each bulk clonotype received a CD4 or CD8 identity based on whether the sequenced CD4 or CD8 repertoire contained that clonotype at higher abundance. TCRdb redid the processing of the public reads, applying fastp at Q25 and MiXCR, and retained in-frame beta chains. For every CDR3 protein sequence, its rows merge into one entry that carries the most common genes and DNA. The V and J calls reflect TCRdb's pipeline rather than the authors' work. The sample table shows over 250,000 distinct CDR3 sequences, and roughly 4.3% are seen once. The top ten clonotypes cover about 26% of the sample.

The sequencing used PBMCs, collected 5 days after the yellow fever booster vaccination. The rearranged chain carries TRBV9 and TRBJ2-7; the D segment could be TRBD2, given 6 matching bases. This clonotype originated in a man aged 18-30 years who received the YFV17D yellow fever vaccine. The sequenced DNA is TGTGCCAGCAGCGGGGGGGACTTCTACGAGCAGTACTTC. Translated, this gives CASSGGDFYEQYF.